This T cell receptor (beta chain) was documented in a study of T cells expressing NK-cell markers. Notes on the study in general: No clear determination of HCMV specificity was made for expanded NKG2C+ T cell clones.

With respect to this clonotype: Its specificity is unknown.

The CDR3 is 12 residues long. TCRdb derives one entry per CDR3 protein from the 5' RACE reads, leaving out DNA. Its table lists 150,000 to 170,000 distinct CDR3 sequences. The J gene is TRBJ1-1, the V gene TRBV12-3 or TRBV12-4; no DNA is available, so the TRBD1 call from TCRdb remains unchecked. The TCR sequence derives from a woman in her forties or fifties in good health. Sequenced material: blood T cells: a sorted CD56 or NKG2C T cell subset, CD4+ or CD8+ T cells, or bulk PBMC T cells (not recorded which). CDR3 residues: CASSPTGVEAFF.